These 30 T cell receptor beta chains share one sample of origin, sequenced in a study of T-cell memory formation after mild COVID-19. From the 5' RACE reads, TCRdb called clonotypes with MiXCR, one entry per CDR3 protein. This sample has fewer than 400,000 distinct CDR3 sequences, with 10% to 15% found just once. The sequencing sample was made of PBMCs or a T cell subset sorted from them (not recorded which). These TCRs come from a man aged 18 to 35 who had mild COVID-19 (a few samples of this study predate the infection). Cell type and time point are not known.

This clonotype was detected a few times. This chain uses TRBV29-1 with TRBJ1-1, with TRBD1 matching over 10 bases. Per the germline V gene, CDR1 is SQVTM and CDR2 is ANQGSEA. The V and J ends lost 6 bases and 0 bases, in that order; junction bases with no gene match: 13. This CDR3 contains 17 residues. CDR3 in amino acids: CSVATYYGTGVNTEAFF. In nucleotides, the CDR3 is TGCAGCGTCGCCACCTACTACGGGACAGGGGTGAACACTGAAGCTTTCTTT.

This clonotype was picked up a small number of times. The chain joins TRBV6-2 or TRBV6-3 to TRBJ2-2, with 7 bases lining up with TRBD1. The V and J ends lost 6 bases and 5 bases, in that order; junction bases with no gene match: 12. There are 16 residues in the CDR3. CDR1 MNHEY and CDR2 SVGEGT come from the germline V gene. In DNA, the CDR3 is TGTGCCAGCAGCTCGAACCCAGGGGGATTTACCGGGGAGCTGTTTTTT. The encoded protein is CASSSNPGGFTGELFF.

The table lists this clonotype with a few counts. The chain combines TRBV7-9 with TRBJ2-5; TRBD2 matches 7 bases. The J segment lost 4 bases and the V segment lost 5 bases, leaving 4 bases of the junction unmatched. This CDR3 has 13 amino acids. The germline CDR1 and CDR2 sequences are SEHNR and FQNEAQ (reference sequence). CDR3 sequence (DNA): TGTGCCAGCAGCCGATCTAGCGGAGAGACCCAGTACTTC. Protein sequence: CASSRSSGETQYF.

This clonotype was found a few times. V gene TRBV5-1 combines with J gene TRBJ1-2; possible D gene TRBD1, 5 bases. This CDR3 comprises 15 residues. Trimming shortened V by 0 bases and J by 4 bases, and 13 bases separated the two germline ends. Per germline, CDR1 SGHRS and CDR2 YFSETQ. CDR3 DNA sequence: TGCGCCAGCAGCTTGGAATCTCTGGGGCCCTATGGCTACACCTTC. Amino acids: CASSLESLGPYGYTF.

This clonotype has more than one count but fewer than ten. The J gene is TRBJ2-1, the V gene TRBV18; the D is unclear. The CDR3 length is 16 residues. Per germline, CDR1 KGHSH and CDR2 LQKENI. V was clipped by 3 bases and J by 3 bases, with 15 bases between them. For the CDR3, the DNA is TGTGCCAGCTCACCCGCCGACGCAGATCTCTACAATGAGCAGTTCTTC. It is translated as CASSPADADLYNEQFF.

The chain is built from TRBV4-1 and TRBJ2-4; 7 positions match TRBD1. Looked up from germline, CDR1 is MGHRA and CDR2 is YSYEKL. The CDR3 runs to 13 residues. With 3 bases clipped from V and 8 bases from J, the junction kept 4 bases outside the gene matches. The CDR3 DNA is TGCGCCAGCAGCCAGACAGGGTTGGACATTCAGTACTTC. It yields the protein CASSQTGLDIQYF.

Only a few counts were recorded for this clonotype. The gene calls are TRBV5-4 and TRBJ2-3; 10 bases map to TRBD2. V dropped 1 base and J dropped 11; count of bases not matched to a gene: 4. The CDR3 is made up of 13 amino acids. Germline V gene data show CDR1 as SGHNT and CDR2 as YYREEE (reference sequence). CDR3 protein: CASSLTSGDGQYF. The CDR3, as DNA: TGTGCCAGCAGCTTGACTAGCGGGGATGGGCAGTATTTT. Based on the CDR3 plus reference TRBV5-4 and TRBJ2-3, the full variable domain is ETGVTQSPTHLIKTRGQQVTLRCSSQSGHNTVSWYQQALGQGPQFIFQYYREEENGRGNFPPRFSGLQFPNYSSELNVNALELDDSALYLCASSLTSGDGQYFGPGTRLTVL.

This clonotype was detected many times. This sequence joins TRBV6-5 and TRBJ1-3, with 7 nucleotides matching TRBD1. Germline CDR1 reads MNHEY; CDR2 reads SVGAGI. Losses at the gene ends were 5 bases for V and 2 bases for J; bases not matched to a gene: 3. The CDR3 spans 14 residues. The CDR3: CASSRTGAGNTIYF. The CDR3, as DNA: TGTGCCAGCAGTCGTACAGGGGCTGGAAACACCATATATTTT.

The chain has TRBV2 and TRBJ1-1, with TRBD1 as a possible D gene (5 bases). Germline V gene lookup returns CDR1 SNHLY and CDR2 FYNNEI. This CDR3 has 17 amino acids. V shed 6 bases and J shed 4 bases, with 24 bases lying between them. CDR3 residues: CASRVSSAGTLGTEAFF. In DNA, the CDR3 is TGTGCCAGCAGGGTGAGCTCGGCAGGGACGTTGGGCACTGAAGCTTTCTTT.

The chain recombines TRBV7-3 with TRBJ2-5, with D perhaps TRBD1 or TRBD2 (5 bases each). This CDR3 region has 14 residues. V lost 3 bases and J lost 2, with 10 bases in between. Per the germline V gene, CDR1 is SGHTA and CDR2 is FQGTGA. The CDR3 protein is CASSFSGRQETQYF. CDR3 nucleotides: TGTGCCAGCAGCTTCTCGGGACGGCAAGAGACCCAGTACTTC.

V gene TRBV15 combines with J gene TRBJ2-7; TRBD1 matches at 7 bases. CDR1 LNHNV and CDR2 YYDKDF come from the germline V gene (reference sequence). CDR3 size: 14 residues. The V gene end was trimmed by 3 bases and the J gene end by 9 bases; junction bases not matched to a gene: 11. The CDR3 DNA is TGTGCCACCAGCAGCGACAGGGCTTCACGGGGGCAGTACTTC. Translated, it gives CATSSDRASRGQYF.

This clonotype was observed a few times. Here the CDR3 DNA reads TGTGCCAGCAGCTCAACTGGACTAGCGGGGAGCTCCTACAATGAGCAGTTCTTC. It translates to CASSSTGLAGSSYNEQFF. The chain recombines TRBV7-3 with TRBJ2-1; the match to TRBD2 covers 12 bases. The CDR3 runs to 18 residues. Losses at the gene ends were 4 bases for V and 0 bases for J; bases not matched to a gene: 7. In germline, CDR1 is SGHTA, CDR2 FQGTGA.

In this sample, this clonotype turned up a few times. The chain has TRBV6-1 and TRBJ1-2, with 9 bases identical to TRBD1. The CDR3 totals 14 residues. V was pared by 8 bases and J by 1 base, with 5 bases of the junction left unmatched. In germline, CDR1 is MNHNS, CDR2 SASEGT. In DNA, the CDR3 is TGTGCCAGCGGCCGGGACAGGGTTAACTATGGCTACACCTTC. Protein sequence: CASGRDRVNYGYTF.

The chain employs TRBV7-9 and TRBJ2-5; D gene ambiguous. The ends were cut back, 5 bases at V and 4 bases at J, with 8 bases in the middle. Germline loops: CDR1 SEHNR, CDR2 FQNEAQ (reference sequence). The CDR3 runs 12 residues. Written as DNA, the CDR3 is TGTGCCAGCAGCGCGGATGTAGAGACCCAGTACTTC. This gives the protein CASSADVETQYF.

A few counts support this clonotype. The chain joins TRBV12-3 or TRBV12-4 to TRBJ2-1; the D gene is possibly TRBD2 (5 bases). The CDR3 is 16 residues long. V was cut by 2 bases and J by 8 bases, with 19 bases left in between. In DNA, the CDR3 is TGTGCCAGCAGTTTATCGGTCGGTGGAGCGGCCGATGAGCAGTTCTTC. This encodes CASSLSVGGAADEQFF.

At least ten counts were recorded for this clonotype. V is TRBV3-1 and J is TRBJ1-1; TRBD1 matches 8 bases. Germline trimming cut 4 bases from V and 7 bases from J; bases unmatched to any gene: 14. The CDR3 covers 16 residues. Per the germline V gene, CDR1 is LGHDT and CDR2 is YNNKEL (reference sequence). The CDR3 reads CASSRNEQDRGGEAFF. The CDR3 DNA reads TGTGCCAGCAGCCGAAACGAACAAGACAGGGGTGGTGAAGCTTTCTTT.

The chain has TRBV12-3 or TRBV12-4 and TRBJ2-1; D may be TRBD1 or TRBD2 (6 bases each). This CDR3 spans 14 amino acids. Trimming removed 7 bases at V and 8 bases at J, with 18 bases between. CDR3 DNA: TGTGCCAGCACCAGTAGACCGGGGGCTGATGAGCAGTTCTTC. Its protein is CASTSRPGADEQFF.

This chain joins TRBV5-8 and TRBJ1-5; maybe TRBD1 (6 bases). The CDR3 extends over 14 amino acids. Germline-derived CDR1 and CDR2 are SGHTS and YDEGEE. Trimming took off 9 bases at V and 2 bases at J, with 15 bases between the two ends. The DNA of the CDR3 is TGTGCCATCCAGGGGAGACAGGGCAATCAGCCCCAGCATTTT. Translating it yields CAIQGRQGNQPQHF. The whole variable domain, remainder taken from reference TRBV5-8 and TRBJ1-5, is EAGVTQSPTHLIKTRGQQATLRCSPISGHTSVYWYQQALGLGLQFLLWYDEGEERNRGNFPPRFSGRQFPNYSSELNVNALELEDSALYLCAIQGRQGNQPQHFGDGTRLSIL.

The CDR3 region is CAISGQGQETQYF. The DNA of the CDR3 is TGTGCCATCAGTGGACAGGGTCAAGAGACCCAGTACTTC. The chain employs TRBV10-3 and TRBJ2-5; TRBD1 agrees at 7 bases. The CDR3 length is 13 residues. The V and J ends lost 4 bases and 2 bases, in that order; junction bases with no gene match: 1. Germline V gives CDR1 ENHRY, CDR2 SYGVKD.

The chain recombines TRBV12-3 or TRBV12-4 with TRBJ2-2; D might be TRBD2 (5 bases). V was shortened by 2 bases and J by 7 bases, with 8 bases between the two germline ends. The CDR3 has 13 residues. This CDR3 is CASSLSGNGELFF. The DNA for the CDR3 is TGTGCCAGCAGTTTATCGGGGAACGGGGAGCTGTTTTTT.

There are a few counts of this clonotype. This rearrangement joins TRBV9 to TRBJ2-1; D not resolved. Germline-derived CDR1 and CDR2 are SGDLS and YYNGEE. The CDR3 covers 15 residues. The germline V and J ends were trimmed by 0 bases and 3 bases, with 10 bases remaining between them. The CDR3, as DNA: TGTGCCAGCAGCGTAGAGGGCCGACTCTACAATGAGCAGTTCTTC. Translated: CASSVEGRLYNEQFF.

V usage is TRBV12-3 or TRBV12-4 and J usage is TRBJ2-7, with TRBD1 matching over 9 bases. The CDR3 consists of 13 residues. Trimming at V came to 5 bases and at J to 6 bases, leaving 5 bases not matched to a gene. The CDR3 DNA reads TGTGCCAGCAGTCCGGGACAGGGTTCCGAGCAGTACTTC. It translates to CASSPGQGSEQYF.

This chain uses TRBV12-3 or TRBV12-4 with TRBJ2-3, with D possibly matching TRBD2 (6 bases). There are 14 residues in the CDR3. V was cut by 2 bases and J by 4 bases, with 10 bases left in between. Written as DNA, the CDR3 is TGTGCCAGCAGTTTAAGGGAGGATTCAGATACGCAGTATTTT. Protein product: CASSLREDSDTQYF.

This clonotype has a handful of counts. This chain connects TRBV7-7 to TRBJ2-3, with 9 bases aligning to TRBD1. The CDR3 runs 15 residues. CDR1 and CDR2 from the germline V gene are SSHAT and FNYEAQ (reference sequence). The J segment lost 1 base and the V segment lost 7 bases, leaving 6 bases of the junction unmatched. Written as DNA, the CDR3 is TGTGCCAGCACCCTGGGGACAGGGCGCACAGATACGCAGTATTTT. Protein product: CASTLGTGRTDTQYF.

The chain employs TRBV12-3 or TRBV12-4 and TRBJ2-3; 13 nucleotides match TRBD2. The CDR3 spans 15 residues. Trimming cost V 7 bases and J 6 bases; bases outside gene matches: 7. CDR3 DNA sequence: TGTGCCAGCACCAAAGCGGGACTAGCGGGGGATACGCAGTATTTT. This encodes CASTKAGLAGDTQYF.

This chain links TRBV5-1 with TRBJ1-2, with D possibly being TRBD1 (5 bases). CDR3 length: 14 residues. CDR1 is SGHRS, CDR2 YFSETQ, per germline. V gave up 3 bases and J gave up 6 bases, with 15 bases separating them. The CDR3 DNA sequence: TGCGCCAGCAGCTACGAGGGGAGATTAGATGGCTACACCTTC. It is translated as CASSYEGRLDGYTF.

The table lists this clonotype with many counts. The rearrangement uses TRBV7-2 and TRBJ2-1; TRBD2 agrees at 7 bases. The germline V gene has CDR1 SGHTA and CDR2 FQGNSA. Trimming removed 3 bases from V and 9 bases from J; junction bases left unmatched: 8. This CDR3 is built from 14 residues. The CDR3 DNA is TGTGCCAGCAGCTTCACGGGGGGTGGGATTGAGCAGTTCTTC. Translating it yields CASSFTGGGIEQFF.

This rearrangement joins TRBV6-2 or TRBV6-3 to TRBJ2-4; D remains unclear. This CDR3 contains 12 residues. The V and J ends lost 2 bases and 11 bases respectively, with 10 bases between them. Germline V CDR1 and CDR2: MNHEY, SVGEGT. This chain's CDR3 is CASSYTQTVQYF. CDR3 bases: TGTGCCAGCAGTTACACTCAAACAGTTCAGTACTTC.

This chain connects TRBV5-8 to TRBJ1-1, with D perhaps matching TRBD1 (5 bases). The V and J ends lost 6 bases and 0 bases respectively, with 12 bases between them. This CDR3 is built from 14 residues. The germline V gene encodes CDR1 SGHTS and CDR2 YDEGEE. In DNA form, the CDR3 reads TGTGCCAGCACCCTACTAGGGGTGAACACTGAAGCTTTCTTT. As protein: CASTLLGVNTEAFF.

This clonotype was detected only a few times. The gene calls are TRBV5-1 and TRBJ2-1, with 9 bases lining up with TRBD2. V shed 2 bases, J shed 3 bases, and the junction held 3 bases outside the gene matches. The germline gives CDR1 SGHRS, CDR2 YFSETQ. The CDR3 is 15 amino acids. The CDR3: CASSFSGSNYNEQFF. The CDR3 DNA follows: TGCGCCAGCAGCTTTAGCGGGAGCAACTACAATGAGCAGTTCTTC.